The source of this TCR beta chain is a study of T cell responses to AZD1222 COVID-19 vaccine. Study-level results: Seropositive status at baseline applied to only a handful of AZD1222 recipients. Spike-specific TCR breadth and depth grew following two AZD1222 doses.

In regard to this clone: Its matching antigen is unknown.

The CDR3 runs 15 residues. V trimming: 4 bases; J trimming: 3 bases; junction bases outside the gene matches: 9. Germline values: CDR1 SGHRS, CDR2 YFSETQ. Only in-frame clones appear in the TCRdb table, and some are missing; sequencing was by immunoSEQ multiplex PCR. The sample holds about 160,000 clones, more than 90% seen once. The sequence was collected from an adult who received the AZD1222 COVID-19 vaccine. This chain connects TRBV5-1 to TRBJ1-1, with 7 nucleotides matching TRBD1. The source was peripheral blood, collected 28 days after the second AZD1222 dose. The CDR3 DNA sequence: TGCGCCAGCAGCACTAACGACAGGGCTTACACTGAAGCTTTCTTT. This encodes CASSTNDRAYTEAFF.